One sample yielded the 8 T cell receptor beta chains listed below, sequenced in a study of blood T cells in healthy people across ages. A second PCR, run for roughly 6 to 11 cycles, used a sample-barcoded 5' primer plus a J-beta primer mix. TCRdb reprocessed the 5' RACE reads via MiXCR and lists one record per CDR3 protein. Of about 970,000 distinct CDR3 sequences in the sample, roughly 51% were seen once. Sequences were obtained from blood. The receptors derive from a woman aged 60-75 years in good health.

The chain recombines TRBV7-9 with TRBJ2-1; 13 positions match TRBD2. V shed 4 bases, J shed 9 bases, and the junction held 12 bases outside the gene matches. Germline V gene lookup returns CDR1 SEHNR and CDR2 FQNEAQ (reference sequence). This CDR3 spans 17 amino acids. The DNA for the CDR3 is TGTGCCAGCAGCTCCCGGGGGACGGGACTAGCGGGAACTGAGCAGTTCTTC. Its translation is CASSSRGTGLAGTEQFF.

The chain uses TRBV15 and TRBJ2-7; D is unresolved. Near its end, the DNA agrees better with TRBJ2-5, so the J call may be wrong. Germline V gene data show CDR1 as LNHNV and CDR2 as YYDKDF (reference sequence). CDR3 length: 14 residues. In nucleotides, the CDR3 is TGTGCCACCAGCAGAGATAGGCTGGTCGGGACCCAGTACTTC. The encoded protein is CATSRDRLVGTQYF.

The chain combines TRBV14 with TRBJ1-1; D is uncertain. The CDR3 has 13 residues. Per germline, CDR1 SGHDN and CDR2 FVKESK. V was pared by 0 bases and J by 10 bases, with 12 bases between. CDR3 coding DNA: TGTGCCAGCAGCCAAGATCTGATTTCGGGAGCTTTCTTT. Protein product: CASSQDLISGAFF. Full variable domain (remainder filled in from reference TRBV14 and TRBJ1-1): EAGVTQFPSHSVIEKGQTVTLRCDPISGHDNLYWYRRVMGKEIKFLLHFVKESKQDESGMPNNRFLAERTGGTYSTLKVQPAELEDSGVYFCASSQDLISGAFFGQGTRLTVV.

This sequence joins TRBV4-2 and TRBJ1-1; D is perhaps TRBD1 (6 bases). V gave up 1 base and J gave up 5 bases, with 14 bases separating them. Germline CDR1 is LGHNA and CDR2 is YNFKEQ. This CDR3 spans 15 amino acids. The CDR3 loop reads CASSQGEGGGTEAFF. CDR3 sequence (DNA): TGTGCCAGCAGCCAAGGGGAAGGAGGGGGGACTGAAGCTTTCTTT.

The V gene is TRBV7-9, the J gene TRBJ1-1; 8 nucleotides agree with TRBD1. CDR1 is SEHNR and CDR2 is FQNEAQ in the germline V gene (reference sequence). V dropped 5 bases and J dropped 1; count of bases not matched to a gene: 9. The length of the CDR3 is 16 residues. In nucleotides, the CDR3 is TGTGCCAGCAGCACCTCCGGGACAGGATCGAACACTGAAGCTTTCTTT. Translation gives CASSTSGTGSNTEAFF.

DNA of the CDR3: TGTGCCAGCTTCGTGGACAGGGGGCTTTTTGAAGCTTTCTTT. This sequence encodes CASFVDRGLFEAFF. The chain joins TRBV6-5 to TRBJ1-1; 11 bases agree with TRBD1. With V trimmed by 8 bases and J by 7 bases, 9 bases remained unmatched. The CDR3 is 14 residues long. Germline assignment: CDR1 MNHEY and CDR2 SVGAGI.

The CDR3 nucleotides read TGCGCCAGCAGCCAAGACCTGGGACGCCGCGAGCAGTACTTC. It yields the protein CASSQDLGRREQYF. V gene TRBV4-1 combines with J gene TRBJ2-7, with D perhaps matching TRBD1 or TRBD2 (5 bases each). The CDR3 has 14 residues. In germline, CDR1 is MGHRA, CDR2 YSYEKL. Between the trimmed V and J ends, which lost 0 bases and 6 bases, there was a span of 12 bases.

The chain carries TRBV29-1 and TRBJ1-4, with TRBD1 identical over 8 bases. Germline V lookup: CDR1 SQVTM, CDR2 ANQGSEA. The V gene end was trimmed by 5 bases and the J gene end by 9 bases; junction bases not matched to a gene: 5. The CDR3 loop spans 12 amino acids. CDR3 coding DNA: TGCAGCGTTCGGACAGGGAACCAAAAACTGTTTTTT. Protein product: CSVRTGNQKLFF.